A single TCR beta chain is shown here with its context. This CDR3 spans 14 amino acids. Trimming removed 6 bases at V and 6 bases at J, with 15 bases between. Germline CDR1 MNHEY, CDR2 SVGAGI. Enrolled through a virtual design, the participants were between 18 and 89 years of age and came from about two dozen US areas. Authors' processing steps: Counts of nucleated cells, estimated from reference gene primer amplification, were obtained. The method was immunoSEQ multiplex PCR; TCRdb's version includes in-frame clones alone and lacks a portion of them. V and J calls and clone size are given by that table; D and trimming were obtained from the DNA. The sample contains over 250,000 clones, around nine tenths of which appear only once. These data come from a study of blood T cell repertoires in COVID-19. At the level of the study: Material from acute and convalescent COVID-19 was sourced from the United States, Italy and Spain.

The clonotype comes from a woman in her late teens or twenties who had recovered from COVID-19. The sequenced sample was PBMCs or T cells enriched from blood (not recorded which). V and J are TRBV6-5 and TRBJ1-5; no reliable D call. CDR3 in amino acids: CASRGGQDFQPQHF. The CDR3 DNA follows: TGTGCCAGCAGAGGTGGGCAGGACTTTCAGCCCCAGCATTTT.